One and the same sample provided the 26 T cell receptor beta chains below, sequenced in a study of Tregs in tolerant kidney transplant recipients. Generated by immunoSEQ multiplex PCR, the TCRdb table keeps only in-frame clones and is missing some. This repertoire shows some 69,000 clones, roughly 84% found once; its top ten account for about 4%. Sequencing used CD4+ T cells from blood. The receptor source for this set is a human donor in good health.

The rearrangement uses TRBV5-4 and TRBJ2-1; no definite D call. V lost 2 bases and J lost 8, with 8 bases in between. This CDR3 region has 12 residues. The germline V gene has CDR1 SGHNT and CDR2 YYREEE (reference sequence). CDR3 coding DNA: TGTGCCAGCAGCTTAATGTCCGATGAGCAGTTCTTC. This encodes CASSLMSDEQFF.

The chain joins TRBV11-3 to TRBJ2-7; 13 nucleotides align to TRBD2. In germline, CDR1 is SGHNT, CDR2 YENEEA. J gave up 10 bases and V 0 bases, and 15 bases lay outside the gene matches. There are 18 residues in the CDR3. CDR3 in amino acids: CASSLDVGGGTSGAPQYF. CDR3 DNA: TGTGCCAGCAGCTTAGACGTAGGAGGCGGGACTAGCGGGGCCCCTCAGTACTTC.

The gene calls are TRBV18 and TRBJ2-5; the D is unclear. V shed 5 bases and J shed 1 base, with 2 bases lying between them. The CDR3 totals 11 residues. Germline V gives CDR1 KGHSH, CDR2 LQKENI. CDR3 residues: CASSAQETQYF. In DNA, the CDR3 is TGTGCCAGCTCAGCCCAAGAGACCCAGTACTTC. Using reference TRBV18 and TRBJ2-5 for the parts outside the CDR3, the full variable domain is NAGVMQNPRHLVRRRGQEARLRCSPMKGHSHVYWYRQLPEEGLKFMVYLQKENIIDESGMPKERFSAEFPKEGPSILRIQQVVRGDSAAYFCASSAQETQYFGPGTRLLVL.

This chain connects TRBV9 to TRBJ2-3, with a weak D call TRBD2 (6 bases). The CDR3 contains 16 residues. Germline V gene data show CDR1 as SGDLS and CDR2 as YYNGEE. The V gene lost 2 bases and the J gene lost 3 bases, with 16 bases spanning the gap. The CDR3 loop is CASSVMVGLRTDTQYF. Written as DNA, the CDR3 is TGTGCCAGCAGCGTGATGGTGGGACTCAGGACAGATACGCAGTATTTT.

This clone was seen only once. The chain carries TRBV5-1 and TRBJ1-1; 7 bases are shared with TRBD1. The CDR3 contains 14 residues. With 6 bases clipped from V and 1 base from J, the junction kept 6 bases outside the gene matches. The germline CDR1 and CDR2 sequences are SGHRS and YFSETQ. The CDR3 spells CASTYDRANTEAFF. In DNA, the CDR3 is TGCGCCAGCACCTACGACAGGGCGAACACTGAAGCTTTCTTT.

This clone was recorded only once. This chain joins TRBV6-5 and TRBJ2-3, with D unclear. The germline V gene encodes CDR1 MNHEY and CDR2 SVGAGI. V lost 4 bases and J lost 2, with 4 bases in between. This CDR3 comprises 12 residues. The CDR3 DNA reads TGTGCCAGCAGTTCGGACACAGATACGCAGTATTTT. Its translation is CASSSDTDTQYF.

This clone turned up a few times. The J gene is TRBJ1-6, the V gene TRBV19; no clear D. This CDR3 comprises 12 residues. The germline CDR1 and CDR2 sequences are LNHDA and SQIVND (reference sequence). V lost 4 bases and J 14 bases, leaving 12 bases between the germline ends. The CDR3 region has the DNA TGTGCCAGTAGTAATTGGGGTCGGGCCCTCCACTTT. Translated, it gives CASSNWGRALHF. The complete variable domain, with remaining parts taken from reference TRBV19 and TRBJ1-6, reads DGGITQSPKYLFRKEGQNVTLSCEQNLNHDAMYWYRQDPGQGLRLIYYSQIVNDFQKGDIAEGYSVSREKKESFPLTVTSAQKNPTAFYLCASSNWGRALHFGNGTRLTVT.

The gene calls are TRBV29-1 and TRBJ2-7, with 14 bases that match TRBD2. After removal of 5 bases from V and 5 bases from J, the junction contained 5 bases not matched to a gene. Germline V CDR1 and CDR2: SQVTM, ANQGSEA. This CDR3 region has 14 residues. This CDR3 is CSVWTSGGTNEQYF. CDR3 sequence (DNA): TGCAGCGTTTGGACTAGCGGGGGGACGAACGAGCAGTACTTC.

As for this clone: One end of the junction fails to match germline, which may point to a read error. Additional DNA sequences in this sample encode the identical CDR3. This chain connects TRBV5-3 to TRBJ2-5; D is possibly TRBD1 (6 bases). TRBV5-3 is marked as an open reading frame, function uncertain. This CDR3 has 15 amino acids. The CDR3 coding sequence is TGTGCCAGAAGCGTTGGACAGCACCTCCAAGAGACCCAATACTTC. Its translation is CARSVGQHLQETQYF.

The chain is built from TRBV29-1 and TRBJ2-1; 13 bases are shared with TRBD2. This CDR3 comprises 13 residues. Germline CDR1 is SQVTM and CDR2 is ANQGSEA. Losses at the gene ends were 6 bases for V and 9 bases for J; bases not matched to a gene: 5. CDR3 DNA: TGCAGCGTCCCCGGGACTAGCGGGATTGAGCAGTTCTTC. Amino acid sequence: CSVPGTSGIEQFF.

The chain couples TRBV7-3 to TRBJ2-2; TRBD2 matches at 10 bases. Germline V gene data show CDR1 as SGHTA and CDR2 as FQGTGA. Trimming took 3 bases from V and 3 from J; bases not matched to a gene: 1. The CDR3 sequence is 15 residues long. The CDR3 sequence: CASSFSGRDTGELFF. Here the CDR3 DNA reads TGTGCCAGCAGCTTCAGCGGGAGGGACACCGGGGAGCTGTTTTTT.

The chain employs TRBV5-1 and TRBJ2-7; 7 nucleotides line up with TRBD1. The CDR3 is made up of 14 amino acids. Trimming at V came to 6 bases and at J to 6 bases, leaving 12 bases not matched to a gene. Germline CDR1 and CDR2: SGHRS and YFSETQ. The CDR3 sequence is CASTPQGGYGEQYF. Here the CDR3 DNA reads TGCGCCAGCACCCCACAAGGGGGCTACGGCGAGCAGTACTTC. Drawing the rest from reference TRBV5-1 and TRBJ2-7, the complete variable domain is KAGVTQTPRYLIKTRGQQVTLSCSPISGHRSVSWYQQTPGQGLQFLFEYFSETQRNKGNFPGRFSGRQFSNSRSEMNVSTLELGDSALYLCASTPQGGYGEQYFGPGTRLTVT.

This clone was observed a handful of times. The rearrangement links TRBV7-2 to TRBJ2-7, with D perhaps being TRBD1 or TRBD2 (5 bases each). V was pared by 6 bases and J by 2 bases, with 14 bases between. This CDR3 is 14 amino acids long. Germline V lookup: CDR1 SGHTA, CDR2 FQGNSA. CDR3 residues: CASSRDRGPYEQYF. For the CDR3, the DNA is TGTGCCAGCAGTCGGGATAGGGGCCCCTACGAGCAGTACTTC.

The chain links TRBV5-6 to TRBJ2-6; 11 bases fit TRBD2. From germline, CDR1 is SGHDT and CDR2 YYEEEE. The V segment lost 1 base and the J segment 0 bases; nucleotides outside the gene matches: 3. The CDR3 has 18 residues. This CDR3 is CASSLTSGRFSGANVLTF. The CDR3 DNA follows: TGTGCCAGCAGCTTGACTAGCGGGAGATTCTCTGGGGCCAACGTCCTGACTTTC.

The J gene is TRBJ1-4, the V gene TRBV19, with D possibly TRBD1 on 6 matching bases. Trimming took 5 bases from V and 6 from J, leaving 10 bases between them. Germline V gives CDR1 LNHDA, CDR2 SQIVND (reference sequence). CDR3 size: 13 residues. The CDR3 spells CASSRSGDEKLFF. In DNA form, the CDR3 reads TGTGCCAGTAGTCGGTCAGGGGATGAAAAACTGTTTTTT.

This clone was counted a single time. V is TRBV7-2 and J is TRBJ2-5; TRBD2 is a possible D gene (6 bases). Germline loops: CDR1 SGHTA, CDR2 FQGNSA. The CDR3 covers 14 residues. Trimming took 3 bases from V and 0 from J, leaving 8 bases between them. The CDR3 region is CASSFSGNQETQYF. The CDR3 nucleotides read TGTGCCAGCAGCTTTAGCGGAAACCAAGAGACCCAGTACTTC.

V is TRBV10-3 and J is TRBJ2-1; TRBD2 matches at 11 bases. The CDR3 is 15 amino acids. V trimming: 6 bases; J trimming: 6 bases; junction bases outside the gene matches: 7. The germline V gene has CDR1 ENHRY and CDR2 SYGVKD. The CDR3 nucleotides are TGTGCCATCAGAGTAGCGGGAGGGCCTGGCAATGAGCAGTTCTTC. It specifies CAIRVAGGPGNEQFF.

The chain combines TRBV5-4 with TRBJ2-3, with D uncertain. V was trimmed by 6 bases and J by 2 bases, leaving 13 bases between them. CDR1 and CDR2 (germline): SGHNT, YYREEE (reference sequence). This CDR3 contains 14 residues. This CDR3 is CASTYTRFTDTQYF. CDR3 nucleotides: TGTGCCAGCACCTACACCAGATTCACAGATACGCAGTATTTT. Supplemented by reference TRBV5-4 and TRBJ2-3, the full variable domain reads ETGVTQSPTHLIKTRGQQVTLRCSSQSGHNTVSWYQQALGQGPQFIFQYYREEENGRGNFPPRFSGLQFPNYSSELNVNALELDDSALYLCASTYTRFTDTQYFGPGTRLTVL.

The gene calls are TRBV14 and TRBJ1-6; no reliable D call. The V gene's germline CDR1 is SGHDN and CDR2 FVKESK. There are 16 residues in the CDR3. Trimming pared 0 bases from V and 5 bases from J, leaving 11 bases between. The CDR3 DNA sequence: TGTGCCAGCAGCCAAGATGGGCCTCGAGATAATTCACCCCTCCACTTT. Protein product: CASSQDGPRDNSPLHF.

The count of this clone is one. J is TRBJ1-3 and V is TRBV18; D gene uncertain. CDR1 KGHSH and CDR2 LQKENI come from the germline V gene. The V end was cut by 6 bases, the J end by 0 bases, with 12 bases between. The CDR3 runs 15 residues. This CDR3 reads CASSPTESSGNTIYF. CDR3 coding DNA: TGTGCCAGCTCCCCCACGGAGAGCTCTGGAAACACCATATATTTT.

The chain employs TRBV5-4 and TRBJ1-4; TRBD1 aligns across 9 bases. The germline gives CDR1 SGHNT, CDR2 YYREEE (reference sequence). The V gene end was trimmed by 7 bases and the J gene end by 7 bases; junction bases not matched to a gene: 5. The CDR3 runs 13 residues. CDR3 in DNA: TGTGCCAGCGGACAGGGGTCGGGTGAAAAACTGTTTTTT. It yields the protein CASGQGSGEKLFF.

The V gene is TRBV12-5, the J gene TRBJ2-5; tentatively, D is TRBD2 (6 bases). The V end lost 0 bases, the J end lost 5 bases, and 16 bases lay between the germline ends. Germline assignment: CDR1 LGHNT and CDR2 FRNRAP. This CDR3 region has 16 residues. The CDR3 region is CASGLVRAAAGETQYF. The CDR3 DNA follows: TGTGCTAGTGGTTTGGTACGGGCCGCGGCGGGGGAGACCCAGTACTTC.

The chain couples TRBV9 to TRBJ1-1; 7 positions agree with TRBD1. V lost 4 bases to trimming and J lost 8 bases; unmatched junction nucleotides: 8. Germline values: CDR1 SGDLS, CDR2 YYNGEE. This CDR3 has 13 amino acids. Written as DNA, the CDR3 is TGTGCCAGCAGCACGACAGGGTCGGGGGAAGCTTTCTTT. This gives the protein CASSTTGSGEAFF. The full variable domain, in which reference TRBV9 and TRBJ1-1 provide the parts outside the CDR3, is DSGVTQTPKHLITATGQRVTLRCSPRSGDLSVYWYQQSLDQGLQFLIQYYNGEERAKGNILERFSAQQFPDLHSELNLSSLELGDSALYFCASSTTGSGEAFFGQGTRLTVV.

In this sample, this clone turned up a few times. The chain couples TRBV27 to TRBJ2-5; D is unresolved. The V and J ends lost 8 bases and 7 bases respectively, with 17 bases between them. Germline V lookup: CDR1 MNHEY, CDR2 SMNVEV (reference sequence). CDR3 length: 13 amino acids. CDR3: CASYPAGFGTQYF. CDR3 sequence (DNA): TGTGCCAGCTACCCCGCAGGATTCGGGACCCAGTACTTC.

The genes are TRBV7-9 and TRBJ1-4; 7 nucleotides align to TRBD1. The CDR3 covers 15 residues. The V and J ends lost 5 bases and 4 bases, in that order; junction bases with no gene match: 7. Germline V gene lookup returns CDR1 SEHNR and CDR2 FQNEAQ (reference sequence). The CDR3 spells CASSPGDRDNEKLFF. The CDR3 coding sequence is TGTGCCAGCAGCCCAGGAGACAGGGATAATGAAAAACTGTTTTTT.

The chain recombines TRBV11-1 with TRBJ2-7, with TRBD2 identical over 10 bases. The CDR3 is 14 residues long. V was pared by 5 bases and J by 7 bases, with 8 bases of the junction left unmatched. The germline V gene encodes CDR1 SGHAT and CDR2 FQDESV (reference sequence). CDR3 nucleotides: TGTGCCAGCAGCCTGAGGACTAGCGGAAGTGAGCAGTACTTC. It encodes CASSLRTSGSEQYF. The full variable domain, with the rest looked up from reference TRBV11-1 and TRBJ2-7, is EAEVAQSPRYKITEKSQAVAFWCDPISGHATLYWYRQILGQGPELLVQFQDESVVDDSQLPKDRFSAERLKGVDSTLKIQPAELGDSAMYLCASSLRTSGSEQYFGPGTRLTVT.